This T cell receptor beta chain appears in the sequencing data of a study of T-cell reconstitution after alpha-beta-depleted transplantation in children. Regarding the study as a whole: Diversity and T-cell counts at one year after transplant derived mostly from new T cells. Surviving recipient T cells and intrathymic progenitors accounted for some patients' high TCRbeta diversity at day 60.

Trimming removed 4 bases from V and 4 bases from J, with 15 bases in between. Germline CDR1 is DFQATT and CDR2 is SNEGSKA (reference sequence). CDR3 length equals 14 residues. Preparing the TCRbeta library involved the use of unique molecular identifiers. TCRdb re-called the PCR reads with MiXCR, one entry per CDR3 protein. Of hundreds of thousands of distinct CDR3 sequences listed, under 20% were seen once; the top ten hold roughly 41%. On this clonotype: As yet, its antigen is unknown.

The input for sequencing was PBMCs, mostly from graft donor cells, taken 360 days after TCRalphabeta/CD19-depleted stem cell transplant. The gene calls are TRBV20-1 and TRBJ2-3; D perhaps matches TRBD1 (5 bases). This sequence was found in a male patient between 2 and 10 years old who had a stem cell transplant for acute lymphoblastic leukemia, so the T cells may come from the graft donor. The CDR3 spells CSANIRVGADTQYF. The CDR3 region has the DNA TGCAGTGCTAATATCAGGGTAGGCGCAGATACGCAGTATTTT.